The clone carrying this T cell receptor (beta chain) came up many times. Antigen specificity is unknown. The sample comes from a study of identical twins. Study observations and caveats: Whereas memory repertoires showed no such difference, abundant cord blood beta clonotypes carried fewer insertions. Twin-shared out-of-frame alpha sequences showed excess low generation probability.

TCRdb called the 5' RACE reads again in MiXCR, with one record for every CDR3 protein. The sample records about 690,000 distinct CDR3 sequences, around 6% being singletons. The receptor was isolated from a man aged 18 to 29 in good health. Sequenced material: naive T cells sorted from blood.

The CDR3 here is CATSGPSNRSTIGDTQYF. CDR3 DNA: TGTGCCACCAGTGGGCCCTCGAACCGGTCCACTATAGGGGATACGCAGTATTTT. The rearrangement uses TRBV24-1 and TRBJ2-3; D is undetermined. CDR3 length: 18 residues. Germline V gives CDR1 KGHDR, CDR2 SFDVKD. The germline V and J ends were trimmed by 5 bases and 6 bases, with 26 bases remaining between them.